These 26 T cell receptor beta chains came from one sample sequenced in a study of CD8 T cells in ankylosing spondylitis. MiXCR was run by TCRdb on the 5' RACE reads, yielding one entry per CDR3 protein. The data hold fewer than 550,000 distinct CDR3 sequences, with roughly 5.3% observed a single time. For these TCRs, the target antigens are not known. Study-wide findings and caveats: Made up of eight or nine highly homologous variants, a TCR beta motif appeared characteristic of ankylosing spondylitis blood.

The sample taken for sequencing was blood, either unsorted or a sorted T cell fraction (not recorded which). The receptors here all came from a male donor with ankylosing spondylitis.

This clonotype has ten or more counts. This chain joins TRBV5-1 and TRBJ2-1; D might be TRBD1 (6 bases). V shed 2 bases and J shed 10 bases, with 13 bases lying between them. CDR3 length: 13 amino acids. Germline values: CDR1 SGHRS, CDR2 YFSETQ. The CDR3 protein is CASSFYRDREQFF. CDR3 nucleotide sequence: TGCGCCAGCAGCTTCTACAGGGACCGGGAGCAGTTCTTC.

The sample holds many counts of this clonotype. The chain recombines TRBV10-3 with TRBJ2-5; 10 nucleotides align to TRBD1. Germline assignment: CDR1 ENHRY and CDR2 SYGVKD. CDR3 length equals 15 residues. J lost 4 bases, V lost 1 base, and 3 bases had no gene match. CDR3 protein: CAISELRDRGETQYF. In nucleotides, the CDR3 is TGTGCCATCAGTGAGTTAAGGGACAGGGGAGAGACCCAGTACTTC.

The sample holds many counts of this clonotype. The rearrangement joins TRBV10-3 to TRBJ2-3; no reliable D call. V lost 0 bases and J lost 0, with 13 bases in between. This CDR3 contains 17 residues. The germline gives CDR1 ENHRY, CDR2 SYGVKD. CDR3 protein: CAISESKAGPSTDTQYF. CDR3 in DNA: TGTGCCATCAGTGAGTCGAAGGCTGGACCTAGCACAGATACGCAGTATTTT.

This clonotype showed up many times. The CDR3 sequence: CASSTRQGYTGELFF. Here the CDR3 DNA reads TGTGCCAGCAGTACACGACAGGGGTACACCGGGGAGCTGTTTTTT. The V call is TRBV25-1, the J call TRBJ2-2, with TRBD1 matching 8 bases. The ends lost 5 bases at V and 3 bases at J; junction bases unmatched: 5. Germline V gene data show CDR1 as MGHDK and CDR2 as SYGVNS. The CDR3 is 15 residues long.

This clonotype has a count of ten or more. The J gene is TRBJ2-3, the V gene TRBV13; a weak D match, TRBD2 (6 bases). The CDR3 runs 15 residues. V was clipped by 4 bases and J by 2 bases, with 13 bases between them. The germline gives CDR1 PRHDT, CDR2 FYEKMQ (reference sequence). The CDR3, as DNA: TGTGCCAGCAGCTCGGGACTGATAAACACAGATACGCAGTATTTT. This sequence encodes CASSSGLINTDTQYF.

In its sample, this clonotype was seen many times. The chain joins TRBV7-9 to TRBJ1-2, with 7 bases matching TRBD1. This CDR3 is 16 amino acids long. Germline V gene data show CDR1 as SEHNR and CDR2 as FQNEAQ (reference sequence). Germline trimming cut 5 bases from V and 5 bases from J; bases unmatched to any gene: 14. The CDR3 nucleotides are TGTGCCAGCAGCGAGGTGAATAGACAGGGAAGGTATGGCTACACCTTC. It is translated as CASSEVNRQGRYGYTF. The entire variable domain, with the rest obtained from reference TRBV7-9 and TRBJ1-2, is as follows: DTGVSQNPRHKITKRGQNVTFRCDPISEHNRLYWYRQTLGQGPEFLTYFQNEAQLEKSRLLSDRFSAERPKGSFSTLEIQRTEQGDSAMYLCASSEVNRQGRYGYTFGSGTRLTVV.

This clonotype has just a few counts. Here the CDR3 DNA reads TGTGCCAGCAGTTTCGATATTGGGGGCACAGATACGCAGTATTTT. It codes for CASSFDIGGTDTQYF. V gene TRBV27 combines with J gene TRBJ2-3, with D unresolved. The germline CDR1 and CDR2 sequences are MNHEY and SMNVEV (reference sequence). The CDR3 runs 15 residues. The V gene lost 3 bases and the J gene lost 1 base, with 11 bases spanning the gap.

This clonotype was seen ten or more times. The rearrangement uses TRBV7-3 and TRBJ1-1; D is unclear. The V gene lost 5 bases and the J gene lost 4 bases, with 14 bases spanning the gap. Germline lookup yields CDR1 SGHTA and CDR2 FQGTGA. This CDR3 contains 14 residues. DNA of the CDR3: TGTGCCAGCAGCCCACGGGCGTCGGGCACTGAAGCTTTCTTT. It encodes CASSPRASGTEAFF.

The V and J genes are TRBV6-2 or TRBV6-3 and TRBJ2-5; 7 nucleotides agree with TRBD1. The trim removed 6 bases at V and 0 bases at J, leaving 7 bases unmatched. There are 15 residues in the CDR3. Looked up from germline, CDR1 is MNHEY and CDR2 is SVGEGT. CDR3 sequence: CASRRDSLYQETQYF. DNA for the CDR3: TGTGCCAGCAGACGGGACAGCCTGTACCAAGAGACCCAGTACTTC.

The V call is TRBV4-1, the J call TRBJ2-1, with 10 positions matching TRBD2. This CDR3 contains 17 residues. In germline, CDR1 is MGHRA, CDR2 YSYEKL. V gave up 2 bases and J gave up 5 bases; unmatched junction bases: 9. CDR3 in amino acids: CASSQLGLAEDNNEQFF. Written as DNA, the CDR3 is TGCGCCAGCAGCCAACTTGGACTAGCGGAAGATAACAATGAGCAGTTCTTC.

The chain combines TRBV7-6 with TRBJ2-7; D uncertain. CDR1 and CDR2 from the germline V gene are SGHVS and FNYEAQ. The CDR3 is 15 residues long. V was clipped by 0 bases and J by 5 bases, with 14 bases between them. The CDR3 coding sequence is TGTGCCAGCAGCTTAGCTCCGGGTGGGTTCAACGAGCAGTACTTC. Translation gives CASSLAPGGFNEQYF.

This clonotype was seen ten or more times. CDR3 nucleotides: TGCAGTGCTAGTCCCGGGGAAGGGCAGCCCCAGCATTTT. This translates into CSASPGEGQPQHF. This chain links TRBV20-1 with TRBJ1-5; D unclear. V gave up 3 bases and J gave up 7 bases, with 13 bases separating them. This CDR3 contains 13 residues. Germline assignment: CDR1 DFQATT and CDR2 SNEGSKA (reference sequence).

This clonotype appeared many times. The rearrangement joins TRBV5-1 to TRBJ1-2, with D unresolved. V lost 2 bases and J 0 bases, leaving 5 bases between the germline ends. The germline V gene encodes CDR1 SGHRS and CDR2 YFSETQ. This CDR3 is 13 amino acids long. This CDR3 is CASSFGSNYGYTF. The CDR3 bases are TGCGCCAGCAGCTTCGGCTCTAACTATGGCTACACCTTC.

This clonotype has just a few counts. The V and J genes are TRBV7-8 and TRBJ2-3; 8 bases align to TRBD1. The CDR3 has 15 residues. Germline loops: CDR1 SGHVS, CDR2 FQNEAQ. J was trimmed by 4 bases and V by 5 bases; bases with no gene match: 8. In DNA, the CDR3 is TGTGCCAGCAGCCCCCGACAGGGGTGGCCAGATACGCAGTATTTT. Translating it yields CASSPRQGWPDTQYF. The complete variable domain, with remaining parts taken from reference TRBV7-8 and TRBJ2-3, reads GAGVSQSPRYKVAKRGQDVALRCDPISGHVSLFWYQQALGQGPEFLTYFQNEAQLDKSGLPSDRFFAERPEGSVSTLKIQRTQQEDSAVYLCASSPRQGWPDTQYFGPGTRLTVL.

This clonotype has a count of ten or more. V usage is TRBV20-1 and J usage is TRBJ2-3; 7 positions match TRBD1. CDR1 is DFQATT and CDR2 is SNEGSKA in the germline V gene (reference sequence). There are 15 residues in the CDR3. V dropped 5 bases and J dropped 2; count of bases not matched to a gene: 10. The DNA for the CDR3 is TGCAGTGCTGAAGACAGGGAAATACTCACAGATACGCAGTATTTT. It codes for CSAEDREILTDTQYF.

This clonotype was counted at least ten times. V usage is TRBV29-1 and J usage is TRBJ2-1; D may be TRBD2 (6 bases). The V gene's germline CDR1 is SQVTM and CDR2 ANQGSEA. Trimming removed 6 bases from V and 0 bases from J, with 12 bases in between. This CDR3 comprises 14 residues. CDR3 loop: CSVLGLGSYNEQFF. The CDR3 DNA reads as TGCAGCGTCCTGGGACTCGGCTCCTACAATGAGCAGTTCTTC.

At least ten counts were recorded for this clonotype. The chain links TRBV7-2 to TRBJ1-1; D is unclear. The length of the CDR3 is 14 residues. CDR1 and CDR2 from the germline V gene are SGHTA and FQGNSA. With 5 bases removed from V and 4 bases from J, the gap between germline ends came to 14 bases. Written as DNA, the CDR3 is TGTGCCAGCAGCCAAAGTGGGGTGTCCACTGAAGCTTTCTTT. Residues: CASSQSGVSTEAFF.

In its sample, this clonotype was seen many times. The junction does not match germline at one end; this may be a read error. The J gene is TRBJ2-7, the V gene TRBV5-1; the match to TRBD1 covers 7 bases. CDR3 length: 13 amino acids. Germline values: CDR1 SGHRS, CDR2 YFSETQ. The CDR3: CASSLQGPYEQYF. Here the CDR3 DNA reads TGTGCCAGCAGTTTACAGGGGCCCTACGAGCAGTACTTC.

The genes are TRBV5-1 and TRBJ1-1, with TRBD1 identical over 11 bases. Per germline, CDR1 SGHRS and CDR2 YFSETQ. The ends lost 0 bases at V and 4 bases at J; junction bases unmatched: 5. The CDR3 is 16 residues long. DNA for the CDR3: TGCGCCAGCAGCTTGGGGACAGGGGGCATGGGCACTGAAGCTTTCTTT. Its translation: CASSLGTGGMGTEAFF. Full variable domain (remainder filled in from reference TRBV5-1 and TRBJ1-1): KAGVTQTPRYLIKTRGQQVTLSCSPISGHRSVSWYQQTPGQGLQFLFEYFSETQRNKGNFPGRFSGRQFSNSRSEMNVSTLELGDSALYLCASSLGTGGMGTEAFFGQGTRLTVV.

This clonotype has only a few counts. Germline and junction disagree at one end, which may indicate a read error. The chain's CDR3 is CASSLAGGPIKYF. The DNA of the CDR3 is TGTGCCAGCAGCCTAGCGGGGGGGCCGATCAAGTATTTT. The chain joins TRBV7-9 to TRBJ2-3, with TRBD2 matching over 12 bases. CDR3 length: 13 residues. The germline CDR1 and CDR2 sequences are SEHNR and FQNEAQ (reference sequence).

This clonotype was detected only a few times. This sequence joins TRBV3-1 and TRBJ2-2, with 10 nucleotides matching TRBD1. Trimming at V came to 7 bases and at J to 0 bases, leaving 14 bases not matched to a gene. In germline, CDR1 is LGHDT, CDR2 YNNKEL (reference sequence). The CDR3 consists of 19 residues. DNA for the CDR3: TGTGCCAGCACCCTCGTGGGACAGGGGTCTTTCGCGAACACCGGGGAGCTGTTTTTT. This translates into CASTLVGQGSFANTGELFF. Using reference TRBV3-1 and TRBJ2-2 for the parts outside the CDR3, the full variable domain is DTAVSQTPKYLVTQMGNDKSIKCEQNLGHDTMYWYKQDSKKFLKIMFSYNNKELIINETVPNRFSPKSPDKAHLNLHINSLELGDSAVYFCASTLVGQGSFANTGELFFGEGSRLTVL.

This clonotype was detected ten times or more. This rearrangement joins TRBV20-1 to TRBJ1-4; possible D gene TRBD1, 5 bases. CDR3 length: 15 residues. The germline V gene has CDR1 DFQATT and CDR2 SNEGSKA (reference sequence). V gave up 0 bases and J gave up 0 bases, with 8 bases separating them. The CDR3 coding sequence is TGCAGTGCTAGAGACCCGACAGCAACTAATGAAAAACTGTTTTTT. This translates into CSARDPTATNEKLFF.

This clonotype has a handful of counts. This sequence may be a read error, since a much larger clone differs from it by one base. The chain combines TRBV20-1 with TRBJ2-7; possible D gene TRBD1, 7 bases. The CDR3 runs 16 residues. Germline CDR1 reads DFQATT; CDR2 reads SNEGSKA (reference sequence). CDR3 DNA: TGCTGTGCTAGAGATCGAGGGGGCGCGGGGTGGTACGAGCAGTACTTC. This translates into CCARDRGGAGWYEQYF.

This clonotype was picked up a small number of times. CDR3 sequence: CSVGGASSYEQYF. In DNA form, the CDR3 reads TGCAGCGTCGGCGGGGCCAGCTCCTACGAGCAGTACTTC. The chain couples TRBV29-1 to TRBJ2-7; a weak D match, TRBD2 (6 bases). The CDR3 contains 13 residues. Germline V gene lookup returns CDR1 SQVTM and CDR2 ANQGSEA. V was clipped by 6 bases and J by 0 bases, with 12 bases between them.

This clonotype was picked up many times. This chain uses TRBV9 with TRBJ1-1; D is unclear. The CDR3 is made up of 12 amino acids. Germline V lookup: CDR1 SGDLS, CDR2 YYNGEE. Trimming removed 0 bases from V and 0 bases from J, with 0 bases in between. The CDR3 loop reads CASSVVNTEAFF. In nucleotides, the CDR3 is TGTGCCAGCAGCGTAGTGAACACTGAAGCTTTCTTT.

This clonotype has ten or more counts. The chain carries TRBV10-2 and TRBJ1-1; D remains unclear. Per germline, CDR1 WSHSY and CDR2 SAAADI. Trimming removed 6 bases at V and 3 bases at J, with 14 bases between. The CDR3 runs 14 residues. Written as DNA, the CDR3 is TGCGCCAGCAGGGAGGGTTCTCGATACACTGAAGCTTTCTTT. Its translation is CASREGSRYTEAFF.